These 6 T cell receptor beta chains were sequenced from one sample in a study of T cell responses to AZD1222 COVID-19 vaccine. The table came from immunoSEQ multiplex PCR; TCRdb's copy has only in-frame clones and leaves some out. This table holds over 130,000 clones, 85% to 95% found once. Sequences were derived from peripheral blood, sampled 28 days after the second AZD1222 dose. Receptors were obtained from an adult who received the AZD1222 COVID-19 vaccine.

J is TRBJ2-3 and V is TRBV5-1; no reliable D call. CDR1 is SGHRS, CDR2 YFSETQ, per germline. V was pared by 10 bases and J by 1 base, with 4 bases between. This CDR3 is built from 10 residues. This chain's CDR3 is CASGTDTQYF. The DNA for the CDR3 is TGCGCCTCTGGCACAGATACGCAGTATTTT.

The chain links TRBV24-1 to TRBJ2-2, with 9 positions matching TRBD2. V shed 4 bases and J 1 base; nucleotides not matched to a gene: 3. The CDR3 contains 16 residues. Germline CDR1 reads KGHDR; CDR2 reads SFDVKD. The CDR3 reads CATSDPSGENTGELFF. CDR3 in DNA: TGTGCCACCAGTGACCCTAGCGGGGAGAACACCGGGGAGCTGTTTTTT.

This chain links TRBV10-3 with TRBJ1-3; 10 nucleotides align to TRBD1. The CDR3 runs 15 residues. Germline CDR1 is ENHRY and CDR2 is SYGVKD. Trimming took 0 bases from V and 6 from J; bases not matched to a gene: 2. CDR3 nucleotides: TGTGCCATCAGTGAGTCAGGACAGGGGGAAAACACCATATATTTT. Protein: CAISESGQGENTIYF.

The chain is built from TRBV15 and TRBJ1-2; TRBD1 matches 7 bases. After removal of 2 bases from V and 2 bases from J, the junction contained 5 bases not matched to a gene. Germline CDR1 and CDR2: LNHNV and YYDKDF (reference sequence). The CDR3 length is 15 residues. CDR3 bases: TGTGCCACCAGCAGACCGCAGACAGGGAACTATGGCTACACCTTC. Translation: CATSRPQTGNYGYTF. Looking up the rest from reference TRBV15 and TRBJ1-2 gives the full variable domain: DAMVIQNPRYQVTQFGKPVTLSCSQTLNHNVMYWYQQKSSQAPKLLFHYYDKDFNNEADTPDNFQSRRPNTSFCFLDIRSPGLGDTAMYLCATSRPQTGNYGYTFGSGTRLTVV.

The V call is TRBV10-3, the J call TRBJ1-1, with D unresolved. V lost 2 bases and J lost 5, with 15 bases in between. The CDR3 is 15 residues long. Germline loops: CDR1 ENHRY, CDR2 SYGVKD. In nucleotides, the CDR3 is TGTGCCATCAGTGAGCAACAAGGCATGGGGACTGAAGCTTTCTTT. Translating it yields CAISEQQGMGTEAFF.

This rearrangement joins TRBV27 to TRBJ2-7; possible D gene TRBD2, 5 bases. V dropped 8 bases and J dropped 2 bases, with 19 bases sitting between them. Germline lookup yields CDR1 MNHEY and CDR2 SMNVEV (reference sequence). This CDR3 spans 15 amino acids. In DNA, the CDR3 is TGTGCCAGCTGCCGCGATGACCCCGGGGCCTACGAGCAGTACTTC. Translation gives CASCRDDPGAYEQYF.